The 5 T cell receptor beta chains in this list originate from one sample, sequenced in a study of graft-versus-host responses after intestinal transplantation. No antigen has been identified for these receptors. Here immunoSEQ multiplex PCR was the method, and the copy in TCRdb shows in-frame clones only, minus some. The table records approximately 85,000 clones, over 85% of them present only once. Here the sequenced sample was unstimulated CD8+ T cells sorted from spleen or lymph node cells, taken before transplant. The receptors derive from a human donor who was the organ donor for an intestinal transplant.

The V gene is TRBV6-6, the J gene TRBJ1-1, with 7 positions matching TRBD1. There are 16 residues in the CDR3. J lost 5 bases, V lost 5 bases, and 14 bases had no gene match. Germline CDR1 is MNHNY and CDR2 is SVGAGI (reference sequence). The CDR3, as DNA: TGTGCCAGCAGTGCCGCCCGGACAGGAGGGGAGACTGAAGCTTTCTTT. Translated: CASSAARTGGETEAFF.

The rearrangement joins TRBV4-1 to TRBJ2-1, with D possibly matching TRBD2 (6 bases). Trimming took off 1 base at V and 7 bases at J, with 11 bases between the two ends. The CDR3 is 14 amino acids. Germline CDR1 MGHRA, CDR2 YSYEKL. CDR3 residues: CASSQVLGGNEQFF. CDR3 coding DNA: TGCGCCAGCAGCCAAGTACTAGGAGGGAATGAGCAGTTCTTC.

This clone was detected a few times. The genes are TRBV25-1 and TRBJ2-5; the D is unclear. Germline V gene lookup returns CDR1 MGHDK and CDR2 SYGVNS. V shed 2 bases and J shed 2 bases, with 9 bases lying between them. The CDR3 contains 14 residues. The CDR3 bases are TGTGCCAGCAGTGAAGTCAGCAGGCAAGAGACCCAGTACTTC. The encoded protein is CASSEVSRQETQYF. Using reference TRBV25-1 and TRBJ2-5 for the parts outside the CDR3, the full variable domain is EADIYQTPRYLVIGTGKKITLECSQTMGHDKMYWYQQDPGMELHLIHYSYGVNSTEKGDLSSESTVSRIRTEHFPLTLESARPSHTSQYLCASSEVSRQETQYFGPGTRLLVL.

This chain joins TRBV4-2 and TRBJ2-1, with 10 bases identical to TRBD2. The CDR3 covers 19 residues. Per germline, CDR1 LGHNA and CDR2 YNFKEQ. The V segment lost 4 bases and the J segment 4 bases; nucleotides outside the gene matches: 16. As DNA, the CDR3 is TGTGCCAGCAGCCGCGGCGGACTAGCGGACTCCGGTATTTACAATGAGCAGTTCTTC. Its protein is CASSRGGLADSGIYNEQFF.

This clone has a single count. The rearrangement uses TRBV27 and TRBJ2-3, with 7 bases fitting TRBD1. The CDR3 sequence is 14 residues long. In germline, CDR1 is MNHEY, CDR2 SMNVEV (reference sequence). Germline trimming cut 5 bases from V and 4 bases from J; bases unmatched to any gene: 6. CDR3 DNA: TGTGCCAGCAGTATCGTAGGGGGCGCAGATACGCAGTATTTT. Translating gives CASSIVGGADTQYF.